Presented here are 10 T cell receptor beta chains from one specimen sequenced in a study of blood T cell repertoires in COVID-19. Assay: immunoSEQ multiplex PCR; the TCRdb copy retains only in-frame clones and omits some. The sample contains hundreds of thousands of clones, less than 90% of which appear only once. Source material: peripheral blood. The receptors shown here come from a man aged 40-55 years with acute or convalescent COVID-19.

The genes are TRBV6-6 and TRBJ1-2, with 7 bases that match TRBD1. Germline trimming cut 8 bases from V and 5 bases from J; bases unmatched to any gene: 5. CDR1 and CDR2 from the germline V gene are MNHNY and SVGAGI (reference sequence). The CDR3 loop spans 12 amino acids. The DNA of the CDR3 is TGTGCCAGCTCTGAACAGGGGTATGGCTACACCTTC. It translates to CASSEQGYGYTF.

V usage is TRBV28 and J usage is TRBJ1-5; D unclear. The V end lost 0 bases, the J end lost 7 bases, and 7 bases lay between the germline ends. The CDR3 covers 13 residues. CDR1 is MDHEN and CDR2 is SYDVKM in the germline V gene. The CDR3 region is CASSLWGRQPQHF. The CDR3 coding sequence is TGTGCCAGCAGTTTATGGGGCCGGCAGCCCCAGCATTTT. The complete variable domain, with remaining parts taken from reference TRBV28 and TRBJ1-5, reads DVKVTQSSRYLVKRTGEKVFLECVQDMDHENMFWYRQDPGLGLRLIYFSYDVKMKEKGDIPEGYSVSREKKERFSLILESASTNQTSMYLCASSLWGRQPQHFGDGTRLSIL.

This clone was seen a single time. The rearrangement links TRBV2 to TRBJ1-4, with D hard to call. The CDR3 is 16 amino acids. Germline V gene lookup returns CDR1 SNHLY and CDR2 FYNNEI. Trimming cost V 2 bases and J 0 bases, with 10 bases left between them. CDR3 in DNA: TGTGCCAGCAGTGAACGCTGGCCAGCAACTAATGAAAAACTGTTTTTT. Translated, it gives CASSERWPATNEKLFF.

V gene TRBV11-3 combines with J gene TRBJ2-4; TRBD1 agrees at 8 bases. The length of the CDR3 is 15 residues. CDR1 SGHNT and CDR2 YENEEA come from the germline V gene. J gave up 8 bases and V 6 bases, and 12 bases lay outside the gene matches. The CDR3 spells CASSPGQGRSDIQYF. The CDR3 DNA sequence: TGTGCCAGCAGTCCCGGACAGGGTCGTAGCGACATTCAGTACTTC.

The chain carries TRBV12-3 or TRBV12-4 and TRBJ2-4, with D unresolved. CDR3 size: 13 residues. V shed 1 base and J shed 6 bases, with 7 bases lying between them. CDR3 sequence reads: CASSLEPSNIQYF. The DNA of the CDR3 is TGTGCCAGCAGTTTAGAGCCGTCAAACATTCAGTACTTC.

The V gene is TRBV27, the J gene TRBJ2-7; TRBD1 matches 11 bases. This CDR3 comprises 15 residues. Trimming cost V 0 bases and J 6 bases; bases outside gene matches: 4. Germline loops: CDR1 MNHEY, CDR2 SMNVEV (reference sequence). CDR3 loop: CASSLSWTGGGEQYF. The DNA of the CDR3 is TGTGCCAGCAGTTTATCGTGGACAGGGGGCGGCGAGCAGTACTTC.

The chain links TRBV30 to TRBJ2-3; TRBD1 is a possible D gene (5 bases). Trimming took 2 bases from V and 5 from J, leaving 17 bases between them. Germline values: CDR1 GTSNPN, CDR2 SVGIG (reference sequence). This CDR3 has 15 amino acids. This CDR3 reads CAWSQNQGVGDTQYF. Written as DNA, the CDR3 is TGTGCCTGGAGTCAGAATCAGGGTGTTGGAGATACGCAGTATTTT.

DNA for the CDR3: TGCGCCAGCAGCTTGCCCCGGGACAGGGCTACGATTAGCTCCTACAATGAGCAGTTCTTC. Translating it yields CASSLPRDRATISSYNEQFF. The chain couples TRBV5-1 to TRBJ2-1, with 9 bases aligning to TRBD1. In germline, CDR1 is SGHRS, CDR2 YFSETQ. V lost 1 base and J lost 0; bases outside the gene matches: 14. There are 20 residues in the CDR3. The full variable domain, its missing parts supplied by reference TRBV5-1 and TRBJ2-1, is KAGVTQTPRYLIKTRGQQVTLSCSPISGHRSVSWYQQTPGQGLQFLFEYFSETQRNKGNFPGRFSGRQFSNSRSEMNVSTLELGDSALYLCASSLPRDRATISSYNEQFFGPGTRLTVL.

V usage is TRBV19 and J usage is TRBJ2-7; 7 positions match TRBD2. The CDR3 runs 15 residues. Germline assignment: CDR1 LNHDA and CDR2 SQIVND (reference sequence). J lost 1 base, V lost 3 bases, and 6 bases had no gene match. This CDR3 reads CASSIGGSGSYEQYF. The DNA for the CDR3 is TGTGCCAGTAGTATTGGCGGGAGCGGATCCTACGAGCAGTACTTC.

The rearrangement uses TRBV10-3 and TRBJ2-5; D is unresolved. This CDR3 spans 14 amino acids. In germline, CDR1 is ENHRY, CDR2 SYGVKD. Deletions cut 0 bases from V and 3 bases from J, with 8 bases between. CDR3 sequence: CAISESTPKETQYF. The CDR3 bases are TGTGCCATCAGTGAGTCGACACCAAAAGAGACCCAGTACTTC.